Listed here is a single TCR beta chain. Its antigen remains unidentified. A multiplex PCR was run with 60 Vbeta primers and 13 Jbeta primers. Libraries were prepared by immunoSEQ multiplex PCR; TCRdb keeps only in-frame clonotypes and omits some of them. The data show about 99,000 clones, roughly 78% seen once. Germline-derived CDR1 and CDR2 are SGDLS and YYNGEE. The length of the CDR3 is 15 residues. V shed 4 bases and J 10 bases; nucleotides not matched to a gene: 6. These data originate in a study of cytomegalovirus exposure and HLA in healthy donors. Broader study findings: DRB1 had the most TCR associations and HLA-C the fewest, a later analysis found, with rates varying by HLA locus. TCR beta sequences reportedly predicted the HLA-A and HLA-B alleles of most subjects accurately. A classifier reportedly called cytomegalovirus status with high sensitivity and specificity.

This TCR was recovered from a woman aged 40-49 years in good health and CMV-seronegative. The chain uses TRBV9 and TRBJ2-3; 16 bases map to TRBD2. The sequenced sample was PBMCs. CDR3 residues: CASSTGTSGRAAQYF. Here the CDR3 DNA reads TGTGCCAGCAGCACCGGGACTAGCGGGAGGGCGGCGCAGTATTTT.